This T cell receptor (beta chain) was identified in a study of blood T cell repertoires in COVID-19. In the study overall: Both acute and convalescent COVID-19 samples were obtained from the United States, Italy and Spain. The cDNA or gDNA used as material had been derived from T cells, B-cell-depleted T cells, or PBMCs.

The CDR3 consists of 16 residues. Germline V CDR1 and CDR2: SGHTA, FQGNSA. Trimming cost V 7 bases and J 2 bases, with 18 bases left between them. Sequencing was performed with immunoSEQ multiplex PCR; in TCRdb, only in-frame clones are kept and a portion is missing. The data show about 150,000 clones, about 90% seen once. The chain couples TRBV7-2 to TRBJ2-1, with D tentatively TRBD2 (7 bases). The receptor was isolated from a woman in her sixties or seventies with active or convalescent COVID-19. Material for sequencing was peripheral blood. CDR3 coding DNA: TGTGCCAGCAAAACCCACCCGGGGGGCCCCTACAATGAGCAGTTCTTC. Amino acids: CASKTHPGGPYNEQFF.